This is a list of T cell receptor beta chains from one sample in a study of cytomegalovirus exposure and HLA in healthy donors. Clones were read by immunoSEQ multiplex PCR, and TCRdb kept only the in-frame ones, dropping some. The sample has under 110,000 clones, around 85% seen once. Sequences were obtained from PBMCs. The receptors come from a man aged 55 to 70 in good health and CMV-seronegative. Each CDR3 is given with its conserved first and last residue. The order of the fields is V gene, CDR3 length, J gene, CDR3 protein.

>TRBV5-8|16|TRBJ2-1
CASSLGTLHPYNEQFF
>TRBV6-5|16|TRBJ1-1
CASSYSRDTIYLQAFF
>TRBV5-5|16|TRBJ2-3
CASSLGQTFSTDTQYF
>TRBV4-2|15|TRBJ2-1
CASSYGQGLYNEQFF
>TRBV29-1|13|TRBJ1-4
CSVSRGGGEKLFF
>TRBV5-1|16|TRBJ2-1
CASSPPLAGGDNEQFF
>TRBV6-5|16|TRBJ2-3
CASSYRNRGGTDTQYF
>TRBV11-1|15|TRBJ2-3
CASSLGTSSTDTQYF
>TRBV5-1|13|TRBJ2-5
CASTGTLGETQYF
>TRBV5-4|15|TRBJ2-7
CASSFDTMSSYEQYF
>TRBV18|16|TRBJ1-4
CASSPGQGGTNEKLFF
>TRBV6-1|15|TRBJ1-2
CATRGRVEGKYGYTF
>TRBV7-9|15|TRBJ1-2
CASSQVRVGAGGYTF
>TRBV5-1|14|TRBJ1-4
CASSPGQGFEKLFF